Below, 25 T cell receptor beta chains from the same sample are listed, as sequenced in a study of tumor and adjacent non-tumor tissue in lung cancer. Three rounds of nested PCR, following a modified ARM-PCR protocol, produced the TCRbeta library. TCRdb redid the calling of the multiplex PCR reads with MiXCR, one entry per CDR3 protein. Among some 100,000 distinct CDR3 sequences listed, more than 55% were seen once. This sample's RNA came from whole unsorted tissue. More than 3 cm separated this lung sample from the edge of the tumor. The specimen was distant non-tumor lung tissue. These receptors were collected from a young man with non-small cell lung cancer.

This clonotype is a singleton in its sample. The final CDR3 position lacks the conserved phenylalanine or tryptophan, pointing to a likely read error. The V call is TRBV7-8, the J call TRBJ2-2, with a weak D call TRBD2 (7 bases). Germline loops: CDR1 SGHVS, CDR2 FQNEAQ. The length of the CDR3 is 15 residues. The CDR3, as DNA: TGTGCCAGCTGCTTAAGCGGGACACGGACCGGGGAGCTGTTTTTA. The encoded protein is CASCLSGTRTGELFL.

As regards this clonotype: At one boundary the junction diverges from the germline segment, which might be a read error. This chain uses TRBV11-2 with TRBJ2-5, with D perhaps assigned TRBD1 or TRBD2 (5 bases each). Looked up from germline, CDR1 is SGHAT and CDR2 is FQNNGV. This CDR3 has 16 amino acids. The DNA for the CDR3 is TGTGCCAGCAGCTCAGAAGCAGGGACCCCGGAAGAGACCCTGTACTTC. Amino acid sequence: CASSSEAGTPEETLYF. The whole variable domain, filled in from reference TRBV11-2 and TRBJ2-5, reads EAGVAQSPRYKIIEKRQSVAFWCNPISGHATLYWYQQILGQGPKLLIQFQNNGVVDDSQLPKDRFSAERLKGVDSTLKIQPAKLEDSAVYLCASSSEAGTPEETLYFGPGTRLLVL.

The chain uses TRBV11-2 and TRBJ2-7; 9 bases are a match to TRBD1. CDR1 SGHAT and CDR2 FQNNGV come from the germline V gene. The CDR3 sequence is 15 residues long. The junction had 10 bases not matched to a gene; V was cut back by 3 bases and J by 7 bases. CDR3 bases: TGTGCCAGCAGCTTGCCGACAGGGGGACTCTATGAGCAGTACTTC. Protein sequence: CASSLPTGGLYEQYF. The variable domain in full, completed from reference TRBV11-2 and TRBJ2-7, reads EAGVAQSPRYKIIEKRQSVAFWCNPISGHATLYWYQQILGQGPKLLIQFQNNGVVDDSQLPKDRFSAERLKGVDSTLKIQPAKLEDSAVYLCASSLPTGGLYEQYFGPGTRLTVT.

Concerning this clonotype itself: The junction and the germline gene differ at one end; a read error may be behind it. The chain links TRBV11-2 to TRBJ2-7; no reliable D call. Germline CDR1 SGHAT, CDR2 FQNNGV. The CDR3 has 14 amino acids. The CDR3 sequence is CASSLAPHSYAQYF. CDR3 nucleotides: TGTGCCAGCAGCTTGGCGCCACACAGCTACGCGCAGTATTTC.

Many counts were recorded for this clonotype. This chain uses TRBV20-1 with TRBJ1-2; a possible D gene is TRBD1 (5 bases). The CDR3 contains 13 residues. Germline CDR1 is DFQATT and CDR2 is SNEGSKA (reference sequence). With 0 bases removed from V and 5 bases from J, the gap between germline ends came to 10 bases. The CDR3 coding sequence is TGCAGTGCTAGAGACAGGGCCGCATATGGCTACACCTTC. Its translation is CSARDRAAYGYTF.

On this clonotype itself: A single base separates this from a much larger clone, so it may be a read error. V is TRBV6-1 and J is TRBJ2-7; a weak D match, TRBD2 (6 bases). Trimming left V 2 bases short and J 3 bases short, with 8 bases between. Germline loops: CDR1 MNHNS, CDR2 SASEGT. The CDR3 length is 13 residues. This CDR3 reads CASSELAIYEQYF. The CDR3 DNA follows: TGTGCCAGCAGTGAACTAGCGATCTACGAGCAGTACTTC.

This clonotype was seen ten or more times. The chain uses TRBV20-1 and TRBJ1-4; perhaps TRBD1 as D (5 bases). CDR1 and CDR2 from the germline V gene are DFQATT and SNEGSKA (reference sequence). The CDR3 extends over 13 amino acids. Trimming removed 6 bases from V and 8 bases from J, with 16 bases in between. CDR3 loop: CSAWGPRGEKLFF. The CDR3 DNA follows: TGCAGTGCCTGGGGACCCCGTGGGGAAAAACTGTTTTTT.

On this clonotype itself: A clone one base away is much larger, so this may be a read error. The final CDR3 position lacks the conserved phenylalanine or tryptophan, pointing to a likely read error. The chain has TRBV20-1 and TRBJ1-5, with D possibly TRBD1 on 6 matching bases. CDR3 length: 15 amino acids. Deletions cut 5 bases from V and 11 bases from J, with 25 bases between. CDR1 is DFQATT and CDR2 is SNEGSKA in the germline V gene (reference sequence). The CDR3 DNA sequence: TGCAGTGCTTCCCGCGCGGACAGCCCAACGGGGTCCCAGCATCTT. Its translation: CSASRADSPTGSQHL.

With respect to this clonotype: This CDR3 is missing its conserved last phenylalanine or tryptophan, likely due to a read error. The DNA is left out, because the CDR3 cannot be placed on it with certainty; the CDR3 is given as TCRdb lists it. V is TRBV7-9 and J is TRBJ2-3; TRBD2, the table's D call, was not compared with the DNA. Per germline, CDR1 SEHNR and CDR2 FQNEAQ (reference sequence). The CDR3 is made up of 14 amino acids, end residues included. The CDR3 is CASRLGRVADTHYS.

With respect to this clonotype: The junction differs from germline at one of its ends, possibly a read error. The V gene is TRBV20-1, the J gene TRBJ2-3; 7 bases map to TRBD2. This CDR3 is 14 amino acids long. Germline CDR1 and CDR2: DFQATT and SNEGSKA (reference sequence). The CDR3 region is CIAVGGLVLDAQYF. The CDR3 DNA reads as TGCATTGCGGTAGGTGGACTAGTTCTAGATGCGCAGTATTTT.

This clonotype was picked up one time. This sequence joins TRBV10-1 and TRBJ2-1; D remains ambiguous. The germline gives CDR1 WNHNN, CDR2 SYGVQD (reference sequence). CDR3 length equals 15 residues. Trimming took 2 bases from V and 8 from J, leaving 16 bases between them. In DNA form, the CDR3 reads TGCGCCAGCAGTGAGGTACCTAGTGGGAACCATGAGCAGTTCTTC. This translates into CASSEVPSGNHEQFF.

This clonotype was counted once. The chain recombines TRBV20-1 with TRBJ2-5, with a weak D call TRBD1 (5 bases). V was pared by 5 bases and J by 1 base, with 20 bases between. CDR3 length: 16 amino acids. From germline, CDR1 is DFQATT and CDR2 SNEGSKA (reference sequence). Here the CDR3 DNA reads TGCAGTGCTCACAACACCAGGGCCCGATTCCAAGAGACCCAGTACTTC. Its translation: CSAHNTRARFQETQYF.

As for this clonotype: With a much larger clone just one base away, this may be a read error. This chain uses TRBV29-1 with TRBJ2-7; TRBD1 agrees at 8 bases. V shed 4 bases, J shed 0 bases, and the junction held 8 bases outside the gene matches. The CDR3 length is 15 residues. Germline V lookup: CDR1 SQVTM, CDR2 ANQGSEA. The CDR3 nucleotides are TGCAGCGTTGGGTCGGGACAGGAGAGCTCCTACGAGCAGTACTTC. Its translation: CSVGSGQESSYEQYF.

This clonotype appeared many times. V gene TRBV6-1 combines with J gene TRBJ1-5; D is unclear. The CDR3 is 12 amino acids. Trimming took off 7 bases at V and 2 bases at J, with 6 bases between the two ends. Germline CDR1 reads MNHNS; CDR2 reads SASEGT. CDR3 coding DNA: TGTGCCAGCACTTTGGGCAATCAGCCCCAGCATTTT. This gives the protein CASTLGNQPQHF.

In the case of this clonotype: A much larger clone is a single base away; this may be a read error. The genes are TRBV13 and TRBJ1-6, with D maybe TRBD1 (5 bases). The CDR3 has 14 residues. The germline CDR1 and CDR2 sequences are PRHDT and FYEKMQ (reference sequence). The CDR3 is CANSLARDGSPLHF. The CDR3 bases are TGTGCCAACAGCTTAGCCAGGGATGGGTCACCCCTCCACTTT.

Points on this clonotype: One junction end disagrees with the germline gene, perhaps due to a read error. V usage is TRBV20-1 and J usage is TRBJ2-3; 10 bases are shared with TRBD2. The CDR3 extends over 16 amino acids. Per germline, CDR1 DFQATT and CDR2 SNEGSKA (reference sequence). As DNA, the CDR3 is TGCAGTGATAGAGATCGAGCGGGAGGGCCGGTAGATGCGCAGTATTTT. This sequence encodes CSDRDRAGGPVDAQYF.

Turning to this clonotype: Sequence at one end of the junction differs from germline and may be a read error. The chain is built from TRBV20-1 and TRBJ1-2; 7 bases are a match to TRBD1. This CDR3 comprises 12 residues. Germline values: CDR1 DFQATT, CDR2 SNEGSKA (reference sequence). DNA for the CDR3: TGCAGTACTAGAACAGGGGACTATGGTTACACCTTC. This encodes CSTRTGDYGYTF.

Concerning this clonotype: The CDR3 carries no conserved terminal phenylalanine or tryptophan, so it likely arises from a read error. The rearrangement links TRBV6-5 to TRBJ1-5; possibly TRBD1 for D (6 bases). The CDR3 totals 14 residues. Trimming stripped 0 bases from V and 4 bases from J, with 7 bases between. Germline CDR1 MNHEY, CDR2 SVGAGI. CDR3 protein: CASSYSRGNQPQHS. The CDR3 region has the DNA TGTGCCAGCAGTTACTCGAGGGGGAATCAGCCCCAGCATTCG.

The chain has TRBV11-2 and TRBJ1-6; 9 bases agree with TRBD1. This CDR3 is 14 amino acids long. With V trimmed by 3 bases and J by 9 bases, 3 bases remained unmatched. From germline, CDR1 is SGHAT and CDR2 FQNNGV. The CDR3 here is CASSLDRGSSPLHF. The CDR3 DNA reads TGTGCCAGCAGCTTGGACAGGGGCAGTTCACCCCTCCACTTT.

This clonotype was detected once. At one end the junction does not follow the germline gene, possibly because of a read error. The chain links TRBV11-3 to TRBJ2-2; TRBD1 agrees at 9 bases. The germline V gene has CDR1 SGHNT and CDR2 YENEEA. The CDR3 has 15 residues. The CDR3 sequence is CASSQGQGNTEELFF. The CDR3 DNA reads TGTGCCAGCAGCCAGGGACAGGGAAACACCGAGGAGCTGTTTTTT.

As concerns this clonotype: A much more abundant neighbour one base away suggests this may be a read error. The chain links TRBV4-2 to TRBJ2-3; TRBD2 is a possible D gene (6 bases). V dropped 4 bases and J dropped 2 bases, with 16 bases sitting between them. Germline assignment: CDR1 LGHNA and CDR2 YNFKEQ. This CDR3 is 16 amino acids long. The chain's CDR3 is CASSPRTGGDTDTQYF. CDR3 DNA sequence: TGTGCCAGCAGCCCTCGGACTGGCGGGGACACAGATACGCAGTATTTT.

For this clonotype: At one of its ends the junction is not consistent with the germline gene, which may arise from a read error. V is TRBV20-1 and J is TRBJ1-1; D is ambiguous. The CDR3 totals 13 residues. Germline V gene lookup returns CDR1 DFQATT and CDR2 SNEGSKA (reference sequence). The CDR3 spells CSARILEGTEAFF. DNA for the CDR3: TGCAGCGCTAGGATCCTGGAGGGCACTGAAGCTTTCTTT.

The table lists this clonotype with a few counts. A single base separates this from a much larger clone, so it may be a read error. The V gene is TRBV12-3 or TRBV12-4, the J gene TRBJ1-2; no firm D call. V was shortened by 1 base and J by 4 bases, with 7 bases between the two germline ends. This CDR3 comprises 13 residues. The chain's CDR3 is CASSLVIGYGYTF. DNA for the CDR3: TGTGCCAGCAGTTTAGTAATAGGCTATGGCTACACCTTC.

V usage is TRBV11-2 and J usage is TRBJ1-5, with D unresolved. Germline V CDR1 and CDR2: SGHAT, FQNNGV. The CDR3 has 15 residues. Trimming pared 2 bases from V and 5 bases from J, leaving 13 bases between. The CDR3 DNA is TGTGCCAGCAGCTTACAAGGGCTATTGGATCAGCCCCAGCATTTT. Translated, it gives CASSLQGLLDQPQHF.

This clonotype was picked up a small number of times. This may stem from a read error, because a much larger clone lies one nucleotide away. The rearrangement joins TRBV6-6 to TRBJ2-1, with D possibly TRBD1 on 5 matching bases. Germline CDR1 is MNHNY and CDR2 is SVGAGI (reference sequence). The CDR3 is 14 amino acids. The ends were cut back, 6 bases at V and 5 bases at J, with 14 bases in the middle. The CDR3 here is CASRVKGIDNEQFF. The CDR3 DNA reads TGTGCCAGCAGAGTCAAGGGGATTGACAATGAGCAGTTCTTC.